This TCR beta chain came from a study of T-cell reconstitution after alpha-beta-depleted transplantation in children. The TCRbeta library was prepared with unique molecular identifiers. TCRdb analysed the PCR reads with MiXCR anew, one entry per CDR3 protein. The data show about 500,000 distinct CDR3 sequences, less than 35% seen once. The V end was cut by 6 bases, the J end by 1 base, with 18 bases between. Germline V gives CDR1 ENHRY, CDR2 SYGVKD. CDR3 length: 16 residues. This clonotype was seen only a few times. Source: PBMCs from the stem cell graft donor, taken from the stem cell graft. The receptor was derived from a human donor who donated a stem cell graft to a child with aplastic anemia. The V and J genes are TRBV10-3 and TRBJ1-1; D is possibly TRBD1 (5 bases). The CDR3 protein is CAIRALGGSPNTEAFF. In nucleotides, the CDR3 is TGTGCCATCAGGGCCTTGGGGGGATCGCCGAACACTGAAGCTTTCTTT.